This TCR beta chain was captured by sequencing in a study of cytomegalovirus exposure and HLA in healthy donors. Primers for the PCR totalled 60 Vbeta and 13 Jbeta. Original analysis: In a later analysis, around 10 million of 83 million or so unique beta chains occurred in at least two donors. Profiling relied on immunoSEQ multiplex PCR, and the TCRdb table lists in-frame clones only, not all of them. Clone size and the V and J calls come from that table; the DNA yielded D and trimming. Of 60,000 or so clones listed, approximately 77% were seen once; the top ten hold roughly 3.3%. Details on this clone: Antigen: not known.

Study-level points and caveats: A list of 164 TCR beta chains associated with cytomegalovirus was given. When presence/absence was analysed, sequencing depth was taken to be roughly uniform across donors. Later work showed greater clonal expansion in HLA-associated TCR beta chains than in equally common others.

The CDR3 totals 13 residues. Germline V gene sequence: CDR1 ENHRY, CDR2 SYGVKD. The ends were cut back, 0 bases at V and 14 bases at J, with 16 bases in the middle. The origin of this receptor is a woman between 35 and 50 years old in good health and CMV-seropositive. Sequencing input: PBMCs. V is TRBV10-3 and J is TRBJ1-2; weak D call: TRBD1 (5 bases). CDR3 DNA: TGTGCCATCAGTGAGTCGATCGGGGCCCGGGGGACCTTC. Translation gives CAISESIGARGTF.